This TCR beta chain originates from a study of PD-1 blockade in classical Hodgkin lymphoma (dated by TCRdb to 2019 to 2021). Background for the entire study: Nivolumab dosing was 3 mg/kg intravenously every 2 weeks, continuing until either disease progression or unacceptable toxicity. To define a peripheral blood immune signature of response to PD-1 blockade in classical Hodgkin lymphoma, the study combined TCR beta sequencing with CyTOF. What the study reported, not specific to this receptor: Baseline TCR diversity was reported as lower in newly diagnosed patients than in healthy donors, and lower still in relapsed/refractory patients. The study covered only a single clinical trial cohort, and the causes of the repertoire differences, possibly disease activity or prior therapy, were still not defined. Lower diversity was seen in patients whose nivolumab began less than 1 year after ASCT, and these patients were left out of later analyses so that immune reconstitution would not confound the results. A significant rise by C4D1 was seen in CD4+ but not CD8+ TCR diversity (p=0.0027 vs p=0.16), with the rise being most apparent in complete responders (p=0.02). Trial patients with a complete response had baseline diversity similar to that of newly diagnosed patients, while partial responders and progressors had significantly lower diversity.

CDR1 LNHDA and CDR2 SQIVND are derived from the germline V gene (reference sequence). The CDR3 starts with the cysteine, ends with the phenylalanine, and has 14 residues. Of all the DNA, just the CDR3 is kept, 42 bases in frame from base 1. V sheds 4 bases and J sheds 5 bases, leaving 9 bases between their ends. Turning to this clone: This clone's antigen is unknown. It has no much larger one-base neighbor in the sample; base qualities were not kept.

This specimen's time point label, per the study, means: cycle 2 day 1 (C2D1) of nivolumab. Every trial patient had relapsed following autologous stem cell transplantation, and prior brentuximab vedotin exposure was what differed among cohorts A, B and C. The trial cohort comprised a few dozen patients with relapsed/refractory classical Hodgkin lymphoma whose best overall responses were complete response, partial response or progressive disease. Trial patients were treated with single-agent nivolumab in the multi-cohort phase II CheckMate 205 trial. An independent review committee assessed best overall response by applying the 2007 International Working Group response criteria. Trial PBMCs were collected just before the start of nivolumab (C1D1) and during therapy at cycle 2 day 1 and cycle 4 day 1. Peripheral blood was collected in 8 mL Vacutainer Cell Preparation Tubes, from which PBMCs were isolated by centrifugation and then cryopreserved.

Genomic DNA was extracted with the Qiagen DNeasy kit from unsorted PBMCs and from negatively selected CD4+ and CD8+ fractions. Amplification of TCR beta CDR3 regions was done by immunoSEQ multiplex PCR with primers that anneal to V and J segments. A synthetic immune receptor repertoire was used to minimize amplification bias, and remaining bias was computationally removed after sequencing. Processing in the source paper ran as follows. Repertoire diversity was quantified as the Shannon entropy index using custom Python scripts. Unsorted, CD4+ and CD8+ repertoires were examined separately, except in combined analyses, for which CD4+ and CD8+ sequences were merged in silico. Clonal expansion was defined as at least a 2-fold frequency increase after treatment relative to C1D1, with a pseudocount of 0.5 for undetected baseline clones. Clones with 0 or 1 copy at C1D1 were defined as singleton clones, while clones with 2 or more copies were defined as non-singleton clones. Clones expanded in unsorted samples were annotated as CD4+, CD8+ or unknown by matching protein sequences in sorted samples from the same patient. Wilcoxon tests on paired samples were used to test diversity changes from C1D1 to C4D1. Here the immuneACCESS table is served through TCRdb, limited to in-frame sequences with V and J called. Missing clones are a known gap in these copies; in checked studies unresolved V genes cover under half, and the rest lacks a known reason. That table furnishes V, J and clone size, whereas the DNA furnished D and trimming. In this sample the table shows about 150,000 clones, less than 80% of which occur a single time. The biggest ten clones account for about 9.3% of the sample.

The rearranged segments are TRBV19 and TRBJ1-6, with no confident D gene call. The input for sequencing was peripheral blood mononuclear cells (PBMCs), taken before the second cycle of nivolumab. This TCR came from a human donor with classical Hodgkin lymphoma. The DNA reads as follows: TGTGCCAGTAGTAGAGAGGGAGATAATTCACCCCTCCACTTT. Translated, this gives CASSREGDNSPLHF.